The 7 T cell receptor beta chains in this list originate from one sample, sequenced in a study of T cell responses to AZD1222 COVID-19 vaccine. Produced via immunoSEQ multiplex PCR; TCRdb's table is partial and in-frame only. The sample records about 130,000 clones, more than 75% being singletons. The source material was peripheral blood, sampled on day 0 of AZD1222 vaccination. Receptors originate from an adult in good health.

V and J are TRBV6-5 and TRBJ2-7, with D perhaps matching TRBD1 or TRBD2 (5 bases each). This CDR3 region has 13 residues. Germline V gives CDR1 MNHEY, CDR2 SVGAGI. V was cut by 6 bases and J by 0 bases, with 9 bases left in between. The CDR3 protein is CASSTGPSYEQYF. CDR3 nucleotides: TGTGCCAGCAGCACGGGACCCTCCTACGAGCAGTACTTC.

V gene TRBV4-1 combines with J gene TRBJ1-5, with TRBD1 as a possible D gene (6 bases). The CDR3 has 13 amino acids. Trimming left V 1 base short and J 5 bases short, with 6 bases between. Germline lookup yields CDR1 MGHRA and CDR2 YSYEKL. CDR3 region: CASSQGTDQPQHF. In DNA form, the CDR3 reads TGCGCCAGCAGCCAAGGGACAGATCAGCCCCAGCATTTT.

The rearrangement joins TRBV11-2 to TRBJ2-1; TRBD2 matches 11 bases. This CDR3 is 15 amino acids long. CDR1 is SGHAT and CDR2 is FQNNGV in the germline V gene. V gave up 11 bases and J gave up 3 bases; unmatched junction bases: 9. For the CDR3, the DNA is TGTGCCTCCAGGAAGCTAGCGGGGGGCTACAATGAGCAGTTCTTC. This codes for CASRKLAGGYNEQFF.

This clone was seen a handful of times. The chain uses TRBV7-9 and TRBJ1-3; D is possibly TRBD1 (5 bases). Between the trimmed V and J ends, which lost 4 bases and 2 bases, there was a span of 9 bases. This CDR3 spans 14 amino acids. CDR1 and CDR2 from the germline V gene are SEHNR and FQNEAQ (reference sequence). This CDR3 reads CASSSGTAGNTIYF. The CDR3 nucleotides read TGTGCCAGCAGCTCCGGGACCGCTGGAAACACCATATATTTT.

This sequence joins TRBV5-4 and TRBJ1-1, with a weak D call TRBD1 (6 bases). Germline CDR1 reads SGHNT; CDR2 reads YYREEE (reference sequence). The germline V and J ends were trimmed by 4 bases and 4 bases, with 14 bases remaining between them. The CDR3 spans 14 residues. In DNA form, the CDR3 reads TGTGCCAGCAGCCAGGGGTTTCTGGGCACTGAAGCTTTCTTT. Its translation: CASSQGFLGTEAFF. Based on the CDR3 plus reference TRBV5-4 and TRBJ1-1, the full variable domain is ETGVTQSPTHLIKTRGQQVTLRCSSQSGHNTVSWYQQALGQGPQFIFQYYREEENGRGNFPPRFSGLQFPNYSSELNVNALELDDSALYLCASSQGFLGTEAFFGQGTRLTVV.

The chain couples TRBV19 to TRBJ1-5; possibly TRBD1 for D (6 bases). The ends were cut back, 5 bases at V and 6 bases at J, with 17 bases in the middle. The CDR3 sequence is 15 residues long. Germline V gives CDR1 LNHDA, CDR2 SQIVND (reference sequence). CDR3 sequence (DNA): TGTGCCAGTAGTTTCGGGGGGGCTTCAAGTCAGCCCCAGCATTTT. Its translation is CASSFGGASSQPQHF.

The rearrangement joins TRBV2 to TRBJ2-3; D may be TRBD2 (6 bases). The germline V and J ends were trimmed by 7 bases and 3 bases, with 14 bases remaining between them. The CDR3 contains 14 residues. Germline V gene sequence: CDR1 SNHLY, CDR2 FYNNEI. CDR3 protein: CASTPHAGTDTQYF. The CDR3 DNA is TGTGCCAGCACCCCCCACGCGGGGACAGATACGCAGTATTTT.